The clone carrying this T cell receptor beta chain was seen many times. Its matching antigen is unknown. Germline trimming cut 5 bases from V and 0 bases from J; bases unmatched to any gene: 3. CDR3 length equals 14 residues. This sample was taken from a study of read filtering for tumor transcriptome and immune sequencing. Study context: By R-ISS, stages I, II and III held approximately 8, 16 and 7 patients. Findings and limits, study-wide: Single-read clonotypes: 80% to 90% of IR-seq clonotypes (around 3.4% of reads), 74.6% of RNA-seq clonotypes (roughly 45% of reads). Without single-read clonotypes, shared clonotype proportions correlated more between IR-seq and RNA-seq.

This library used approximately 0.4 ug RNA and molecular barcoded adaptors spanning alpha/delta and beta/gamma chains. TCRdb reanalysed the reads using MiXCR and keeps one entry per CDR3 protein. The data show some 120,000 distinct CDR3 sequences, 10% to 15% seen once. V usage is TRBV12-3 or TRBV12-4 and J usage is TRBJ1-1, with TRBD1 matching over 7 bases. The sequenced sample consisted of a population of CD138-negative cells sorted from bone marrow. This sequence originates from a donor over 35 with multiple myeloma. The CDR3 here is CASSGGQLNTEAFF. CDR3 nucleotides: TGTGCCAGCAGTGGGGGACAGCTGAACACTGAAGCTTTCTTT.